Below, 11 T cell receptor beta chains from the same sample are listed, as sequenced in a study of shared clonotypes between healthy human individuals. Assay used: immunoSEQ multiplex PCR; TCRdb lists only in-frame clones, some missing. This table holds under 650,000 clones, about 95% found once. The source material was naive CD4+ T cells sorted from blood. Subset meaning: CD45RA+ positively selected. Every receptor here comes from a young woman in good health.

The chain employs TRBV19 and TRBJ2-6; 14 bases line up with TRBD2. V lost 6 bases and J lost 0; bases outside the gene matches: 4. This CDR3 has 18 amino acids. Germline assignment: CDR1 LNHDA and CDR2 SQIVND (reference sequence). The CDR3 loop is CASRSTSGRVSGANVLTF. In DNA form, the CDR3 reads TGTGCCAGTAGGTCGACTAGCGGGAGGGTCTCTGGGGCCAACGTCCTGACTTTC.

The rearrangement uses TRBV5-6 and TRBJ1-5; D not certain. Trimming removed 1 base from V and 3 bases from J, with 8 bases in between. The CDR3 consists of 14 residues. Germline V gene sequence: CDR1 SGHDT, CDR2 YYEEEE. The CDR3 DNA reads as TGTGCCAGCAGCTTGCGTTCCAACAATCAGCCCCAGCATTTT. It specifies CASSLRSNNQPQHF.

The J gene is TRBJ2-7, the V gene TRBV5-1; 8 bases agree with TRBD2. Germline assignment: CDR1 SGHRS and CDR2 YFSETQ. CDR3 length: 13 amino acids. J was trimmed by 7 bases and V by 5 bases; bases with no gene match: 8. In DNA, the CDR3 is TGCGCCAGCAGTAAGCGGGAGACGGGGGAGCAGTACTTC. As protein: CASSKRETGEQYF.

The chain links TRBV2 to TRBJ1-2; 7 nucleotides align to TRBD1. CDR3 length: 12 amino acids. The V gene's germline CDR1 is SNHLY and CDR2 FYNNEI. V gave up 6 bases and J gave up 5 bases; unmatched junction bases: 3. DNA of the CDR3: TGTGCCAGCAGGGGACAGACGTATGGCTACACCTTC. This codes for CASRGQTYGYTF. Based on the CDR3 plus reference TRBV2 and TRBJ1-2, the full variable domain is EPEVTQTPSHQVTQMGQEVILRCVPISNHLYFYWYRQILGQKVEFLVSFYNNEISEKSEIFDDQFSVERPDGSNFTLKIRSTKLEDSAMYFCASRGQTYGYTFGSGTRLTVV.

The table lists this clone with a few counts. The rearrangement links TRBV7-3 to TRBJ2-7; the D gene is possibly TRBD2 (6 bases). The germline V gene has CDR1 SGHTA and CDR2 FQGTGA. Between the trimmed V and J ends, which lost 5 bases and 4 bases, there was a span of 15 bases. This CDR3 region has 14 residues. The CDR3 region has the DNA TGTGCCAGCAGCCCCGGCGCGGGGACGTACGAGCAGTACTTC. Translation gives CASSPGAGTYEQYF.

The chain combines TRBV18 with TRBJ1-5, with 8 bases identical to TRBD1. From germline, CDR1 is KGHSH and CDR2 LQKENI. Trimming took 2 bases from V and 8 from J; bases not matched to a gene: 11. The CDR3 has 16 amino acids. The chain's CDR3 is CASSPSKQGVWEPQHF. CDR3 in DNA: TGTGCCAGCTCACCATCGAAACAGGGGGTGTGGGAGCCCCAGCATTTT.

The CDR3 DNA reads as TGTGCCAGCAGTAGGGACAGGGGTTTTGGCGCCGGGGAGCTGTTTTTT. This sequence encodes CASSRDRGFGAGELFF. This chain joins TRBV28 and TRBJ2-2; 10 bases agree with TRBD1. In germline, CDR1 is MDHEN, CDR2 SYDVKM. The CDR3 is 16 residues long. V dropped 5 bases and J dropped 6; count of bases not matched to a gene: 9.

The chain employs TRBV5-1 and TRBJ2-2; D remains unclear. This CDR3 is 16 amino acids long. CDR1 is SGHRS and CDR2 is YFSETQ in the germline V gene. V lost 0 bases and J lost 7, with 16 bases in between. This CDR3 reads CASSLAAARVNGELFF. CDR3 DNA: TGCGCCAGCAGCTTGGCCGCCGCCCGGGTCAACGGGGAGCTGTTTTTT.

The sample holds one count of this clone. The chain has TRBV6-5 and TRBJ1-4; D unclear. The CDR3 sequence is 12 residues long. Germline-derived CDR1 and CDR2 are MNHEY and SVGAGI. V lost 10 bases and J lost 7, with 13 bases in between. The CDR3 nucleotides read TGTGCCACCCGCGGGGATCGTGAAAAACTGTTTTTT. This translates into CATRGDREKLFF.

The rearrangement joins TRBV2 to TRBJ2-3; D is perhaps TRBD2 (5 bases). Trimming removed 4 bases at V and 6 bases at J, with 14 bases between. There are 14 residues in the CDR3. Per germline, CDR1 SNHLY and CDR2 FYNNEI. In DNA, the CDR3 is TGTGCCAGCAGTGTGGACTTAGAGTTGGATACGCAGTATTTT. It encodes CASSVDLELDTQYF.

This CDR3 reads CASSLRSGYNEQFF. DNA for the CDR3: TGTGCCAGCAGCTTACGTAGCGGCTACAATGAGCAGTTCTTC. The V gene is TRBV7-9, the J gene TRBJ2-1; D might be TRBD2 (6 bases). V was pared by 2 bases and J by 3 bases, with 8 bases between. The CDR3 has 14 residues. Germline V gene data show CDR1 as SEHNR and CDR2 as FQNEAQ (reference sequence).